This TCR beta chain was captured by sequencing in a study of T cell responses to AZD1222 COVID-19 vaccine listed by TCRdb under 2021. For the wider study: AZD1222 recipients with second doses at about 4 weeks or about 12 weeks were pooled, because spike-specific TCR depth and breadth did not differ between schedules. Trial participants were enrolled by age into 18-55, 56-69 and 70-plus year subgroups, with approximately 150, 28 and 58 TCR-sequenced participants respectively. A total of 230 to 250 trial participants underwent TCR sequencing, of whom around 210 had received two doses of AZD1222 and roughly 26 had received two doses of the MenACWY control vaccine. What the research found in general, with its limitations: Nearly half of unique spike-specific TCRs reportedly recognized epitopes outside regions mutated in the B.1.351 and B.1.1.7 variants. Because no day 14 peak-response samples were available, repertoires were characterized only after the peak T cell response. In the small 56-69-year group, the increase in depth fell short of significance, most likely because of low power. After two AZD1222 doses, spike-specific TCR breadth and depth were significantly higher than at day 0 and than in MenACWY recipients. Only five to seven AZD1222 recipients were SARS-CoV-2 seropositive at baseline, limiting conclusions about previously exposed vaccinees. Vaccine-associated CD4 TCRs spanned the whole spike protein, with dominant responses in regions 160-218 and 743-854. Most participants were white British and females outnumbered males, and the authors suggested that clonal diversity may have been underestimated.

From its cysteine to its phenylalanine, the CDR3 spans 12 amino acids. Solely the CDR3 DNA is kept, with 36 bases framed from the first base. Trimming takes 5 bases from V and 7 bases from J, and the germline ends sit 9 bases apart. The germline V gene gives CDR1 as SGHTS and CDR2 as YDEGEE. The CDR3 regions of human TCRbeta chains were subjected to immunosequencing. In the authors' own workflow: Repertoire TCRs were checked for matches against a reference library of SARS-CoV-2-specific TCRs that had been generated using the MIRA antigen-specificity platform. Breadth was defined as the fraction of unique TCRs that were SARS-CoV-2-associated, and depth was defined as the fraction of total T cells that were SARS-CoV-2-associated. Using the MIRA data, each spike-specific TCR was mapped to the spike region that the TCR reacts to and placed in a CD4 or CD8 class. Log10-transformed breadth and depth values were compared by one-way ANOVA with Sidak's multiple comparisons tests. TCRdb stores this immuneACCESS table with in-frame sequences only. Part of the clones is absent; in the studies checked, under half of the shortfall reflects unresolved V genes, and no reason is known for the rest. From that table come the V and J calls and clone size; the DNA was used to work out D and trimming. Recorded for this sample are about 110,000 clones; approximately 90% of them occurred a single time. Around 1.5% of the sample is taken by the ten largest.

Notes on this clone: Its antigen specificity is not known. No much larger clone exists at a distance of one base, and base qualities are not known.

What the time point label conveys for this sample: baseline before first vaccination. Samples from vaccinated people were obtained from the UK trials COV001 and COV002, which included a single-blind randomized controlled phase 2/3 trial of AZD1222 (ChAdOx1 nCoV-19) in healthy adults. For TCRbeta chain sequencing, PBMC samples from trial participants were taken at day 0 and at day 28 after the second dose. Sequenced here: peripheral blood, sampled on day 0 of AZD1222 vaccination. This TCR was recovered from an adult in good health. The chain is encoded by TRBV5-8 joined to TRBJ2-2; the D gene lacks a confident call. The CDR3 sequence is CASRHSGGELFF. The sequenced DNA is TGTGCCAGCAGGCACAGTGGCGGGGAGCTGTTTTTT.